Following are 6 T cell receptor beta chains from one sample sequenced in a study of shared clonotypes between healthy human individuals. The protocol was immunoSEQ multiplex PCR, while the TCRdb copy is restricted to in-frame clones and leaves out a portion. The table lists 470,000 or so clones, about 85% of them singletons. The sample taken for sequencing was PBMCs. The receptor source for this set is a woman between 40 and 50 years old in good health. Some clones in this sample may be carry-over from other donors' samples.

This clone was recorded once. The V gene is TRBV19, the J gene TRBJ1-1; the D is unclear. This CDR3 has 16 amino acids. V gave up 4 bases and J gave up 2 bases, with 17 bases separating them. Germline V gives CDR1 LNHDA, CDR2 SQIVND (reference sequence). DNA for the CDR3: TGTGCCAGTAGTACAACGATTGGTCTTCCCAACACTGAAGCTTTCTTT. The encoded protein is CASSTTIGLPNTEAFF.

The chain combines TRBV29-1 with TRBJ2-1, with TRBD2 matching over 10 bases. This CDR3 has 18 residues. The V segment lost 5 bases and the J segment 7 bases; nucleotides outside the gene matches: 20. CDR1 SQVTM and CDR2 ANQGSEA come from the germline V gene. The DNA for the CDR3 is TGCAGCGTTTCGGGCAGCCCCACTAGCGGGAAGATCGTTAATGAGCAGTTCTTC. Residues: CSVSGSPTSGKIVNEQFF.

V gene TRBV7-3 combines with J gene TRBJ2-7; no definite D call. V lost 3 bases and J 2 bases, leaving 14 bases between the germline ends. The CDR3 consists of 15 residues. Germline CDR1 and CDR2: SGHTA and FQGTGA. CDR3 sequence: CASSFGSGGAYEQYF. The CDR3 DNA sequence: TGTGCCAGCAGCTTCGGATCGGGCGGAGCCTACGAGCAGTACTTC. Based on the CDR3 plus reference TRBV7-3 and TRBJ2-7, the full variable domain is GAGVSQTPSNKVTEKGKYVELRCDPISGHTALYWYRQSLGQGPEFLIYFQGTGAADDSGLPNDRFFAVRPEGSVSTLKIQRTERGDSAVYLCASSFGSGGAYEQYFGPGTRLTVT.

As to this clone: One end of the junction does not line up with germline, which may come from a read error. The chain carries TRBV7-7 and TRBJ2-5, with 7 bases that match TRBD2. The CDR3 loop spans 13 amino acids. Per germline, CDR1 SSHAT and CDR2 FNYEAQ (reference sequence). In nucleotides, the CDR3 is TGTGCTAGCAAGTCTGCGGGAGTGGAGACCCAGTACTTC. This codes for CASKSAGVETQYF. Full variable domain (outside the CDR3, taken from reference TRBV7-7 and TRBJ2-5): GAGVSQSPRYKVTKRGQDVTLRCDPISSHATLYWYQQALGQGPEFLTYFNYEAQPDKSGLPSDRFSAERPEGSISTLTIQRTEQRDSAMYRCASKSAGVETQYFGPGTRLLVL.

As concerns this clone: The same CDR3 is also encoded by other DNA sequences in this sample. The chain uses TRBV5-4 and TRBJ2-3; no definite D call. The CDR3 consists of 14 residues. Germline CDR1 SGHNT, CDR2 YYREEE (reference sequence). V lost 4 bases and J lost 4, with 13 bases in between. The CDR3 coding sequence is TGTGCCAGCAGCAAGCAGGTTTTGGCAGATACGCAGTATTTT. Translation gives CASSKQVLADTQYF.

The chain combines TRBV27 with TRBJ2-6; no clear D. Germline CDR1 is MNHEY and CDR2 is SMNVEV (reference sequence). The CDR3 contains 15 residues. V lost 2 bases and J 1 base, leaving 6 bases between the germline ends. The CDR3 reads CASSLVGSGANVLTF. CDR3 DNA: TGTGCCAGCAGTTTAGTGGGATCTGGGGCCAACGTCCTGACTTTC.